This TCR beta chain was found in a study of T cell responses to AZD1222 COVID-19 vaccine. Sequencing was performed with immunoSEQ multiplex PCR; in TCRdb, only in-frame clones are kept and a portion is missing. Here the sample spans about 150,000 clones, around nine tenths being singletons. V lost 0 bases and J 2 bases, leaving 12 bases between the germline ends. The CDR3 runs 16 residues. From germline, CDR1 is SGDLS and CDR2 YYNGEE. The chain has TRBV9 and TRBJ2-1, with D perhaps given as TRBD1 or TRBD2 (6 bases each). The starting material was peripheral blood, obtained after recovery from COVID-19. This sequence originates from an adult who had recovered from COVID-19. The CDR3 bases are TGTGCCAGCAGCGTAGAATCGGGGGCCCCCTACAATGAGCAGTTCTTC. Protein sequence: CASSVESGAPYNEQFF.